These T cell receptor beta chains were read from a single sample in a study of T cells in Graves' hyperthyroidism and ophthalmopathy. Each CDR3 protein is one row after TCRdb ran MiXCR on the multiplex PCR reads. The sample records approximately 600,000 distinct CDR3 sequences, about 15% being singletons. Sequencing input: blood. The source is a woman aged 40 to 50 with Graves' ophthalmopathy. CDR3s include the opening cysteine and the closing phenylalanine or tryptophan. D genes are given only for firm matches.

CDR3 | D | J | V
CASILSGRGLDQPQHF | . | TRBJ1-5 | TRBV12-3/TRBV12-4
CASSLRRQGWNRSQETQYF | TRBD1 | TRBJ2-5 | TRBV12-3/TRBV12-4
CASSSSPTERDFYEQYF | TRBD2 | TRBJ2-7 | TRBV11-1
CASGQTRGNYGYTF | . | TRBJ1-2 | TRBV2
CASSPYSYNEQFF | . | TRBJ2-1 | TRBV7-2
CASSYGNIQYF | . | TRBJ2-4 | TRBV7-9
CASSPGAGRNTEAFF | . | TRBJ1-1 | TRBV12-3/TRBV12-4
CAWSINGLGETQYF | . | TRBJ2-5 | TRBV30
CASSMGDRDHEQYF | TRBD1 | TRBJ2-7 | TRBV28
CASSQLDRGSEQYF | TRBD1 | TRBJ2-7 | TRBV7-3
CASSVGSWSGTGELFF | . | TRBJ2-2 | TRBV9
CASSLSHGAYEQYF | . | TRBJ2-7 | TRBV7-6
CAWGDRYTEAFF | . | TRBJ1-1 | TRBV30
CASSLGAGEKTQYF | . | TRBJ2-5 | TRBV7-3
CASCLTGSGNTIYF | . | TRBJ1-3 | TRBV7-8
CASSLMPHQNYGYTF | . | TRBJ1-2 | TRBV12-3/TRBV12-4
CASSLSGTSQETQYF | TRBD2 | TRBJ2-5 | TRBV6-1
CASSFRTGVYEQYF | TRBD1 | TRBJ2-7 | TRBV6-2/TRBV6-3
CASSLKGSGGQGFF | . | TRBJ1-1 | TRBV7-2
CASSIFSGSGTGELFF | TRBD2 | TRBJ2-2 | TRBV19